This passage covers 5 T cell receptor beta chains from one sample sequenced in a study of blood T cell repertoires in COVID-19. Assay: immunoSEQ multiplex PCR; the TCRdb copy retains only in-frame clones and omits some. The sample holds approximately 310,000 clones; approximately 85% are singletons and the top ten take roughly 2%. The sequenced material came from PBMCs or T cells enriched from blood (not recorded which). The receptors shown here come from a man aged 25-40 years who had recovered from COVID-19.

The chain is built from TRBV14 and TRBJ2-5, with TRBD2 matching over 9 bases. The CDR3 contains 18 residues. With 0 bases clipped from V and 3 bases from J, the junction kept 11 bases outside the gene matches. Germline loops: CDR1 SGHDN, CDR2 FVKESK. Written as DNA, the CDR3 is TGTGCCAGCAGCCAAGATTATTTAGCGGGGGACATAAAAGAGACCCAGTACTTC. This translates into CASSQDYLAGDIKETQYF.

This clone was counted a single time. The chain links TRBV19 to TRBJ1-1, with 8 bases lining up with TRBD1. The germline V gene encodes CDR1 LNHDA and CDR2 SQIVND (reference sequence). Trimming at V came to 0 bases and at J to 11 bases, leaving 8 bases not matched to a gene. This CDR3 is 14 amino acids long. CDR3 sequence reads: CASSIETGAASAFF. The CDR3 bases are TGTGCCAGTAGTATAGAGACAGGGGCGGCCTCGGCTTTCTTT.

This rearrangement joins TRBV6-5 to TRBJ1-6; D is undetermined. The V and J ends lost 2 bases and 9 bases respectively, with 11 bases between them. The CDR3 runs to 14 residues. Germline CDR1 reads MNHEY; CDR2 reads SVGAGI. Here the CDR3 reads CASSYGGRPSPLHF. The CDR3 DNA is TGTGCCAGCAGTTACGGCGGGCGGCCTTCACCCCTCCACTTT.

On this clone: Other DNA sequences of this sample code for an identical CDR3. V usage is TRBV9 and J usage is TRBJ1-1; D ambiguous. With 1 base removed from V and 0 bases from J, the gap between germline ends came to 7 bases. Germline-derived CDR1 and CDR2 are SGDLS and YYNGEE. This CDR3 comprises 14 residues. The DNA of the CDR3 is TGTGCCAGCAGCGTAACAGACATGAACACTGAAGCTTTCTTT. Translated: CASSVTDMNTEAFF.

J is TRBJ2-2 and V is TRBV19; the D is unclear. Trimming removed 5 bases from V and 5 bases from J, with 6 bases in between. The CDR3 has 12 amino acids. Germline CDR1 is LNHDA and CDR2 is SQIVND (reference sequence). For the CDR3, the DNA is TGTGCCAGTAGTTTTCCTACCGGGGAGCTGTTTTTT. It yields the protein CASSFPTGELFF.